There are many counts of the clone carrying this T cell receptor (beta chain). MiXCR, applied by TCRdb to the 5' RACE reads, yields one record per CDR3 protein. Here the sample spans 450,000 or so distinct CDR3 sequences, 13% to 15% being singletons. The data originate from a study of identical twins. The CDR3 totals 13 residues. V dropped 5 bases and J dropped 11; count of bases not matched to a gene: 15. Per the germline V gene, CDR1 is DFQATT and CDR2 is SNEGSKA (reference sequence). The same sample was also used in a study of yellow fever vaccine responses in identical twins.

The source material was CD4+ T cells sorted from blood. The V and J genes are TRBV20-1 and TRBJ2-7; 7 bases are shared with TRBD1. This TCR came from a woman under 30 in good health. This CDR3 reads CSALRLGTAIEYF. The CDR3, as DNA: TGCAGTGCTCTCAGGCTCGGGACAGCAATCGAGTACTTC.